Detailed here is one T cell receptor beta chain. Indicated treatment: roughly 20 received Ad26.COV2.S at low or high dose, single or two shots; 5 received placebo; per-sample allocation not given. All samples were drawn on day 63, counting from the first vaccine or placebo injection. TCRdb keeps only in-frame clones here, not all; method: immunoSEQ multiplex PCR. This repertoire shows hundreds of thousands of clones, about 89% found once; its top ten account for just under 5%. CDR3 length: 14 amino acids. From germline, CDR1 is ENHRY and CDR2 SYGVKD. V trimming: 10 bases; J trimming: 4 bases; junction bases outside the gene matches: 9. These data are taken from a study of Ad26.COV2.S vaccination and SARS-CoV-2 variants.

The sequences come from peripheral blood, collected in a trial of Ad26.COV2.S vaccine versus placebo. The chain combines TRBV10-3 with TRBJ1-5; 8 bases align to TRBD1. The sequence came from a person aged 18-65 years who received the Ad26.COV2.S COVID-19 vaccine or a placebo. The CDR3 DNA reads as TGTGCCACCTGGACAGGGACATGGAATCAGCCCCAGCATTTT. This encodes CATWTGTWNQPQHF.